This entry concerns a single T cell receptor (beta chain). The entry originates in a study of OX40 agonist ivuxolimab in advanced cancers. As for the study in general: Partial responses were achieved by three patients: one hepatocellular carcinoma, two cutaneous melanoma.

The junction had 6 bases not matched to a gene; V was cut back by 4 bases and J by 3 bases. Germline V CDR1 and CDR2: SGHRS, YFSETQ. The CDR3 sequence is 14 residues long. The protocol was immunoSEQ multiplex PCR, while the TCRdb copy is restricted to in-frame clones and leaves out a portion. The sample lists roughly 80,000 clones, about 80% occurring once. The chain joins TRBV5-1 to TRBJ1-1; TRBD1 aligns across 7 bases. The sequences come from CD4+ or CD8+ T cells sorted from blood, collected in a trial of the OX40 agonist ivuxolimab. This sequence was found in an adult with an advanced solid tumor such as melanoma, head and neck, liver or kidney cancer. The CDR3 protein is CASSMTQGDTEAFF. The DNA for the CDR3 is TGCGCCAGCAGCATGACTCAGGGGGACACTGAAGCTTTCTTT.